This TCR beta chain was profiled in a study of vaccination effects on CD4 cells after COVID-19. ViraFEST used viral peptide pools to expand antigen-specific CD4+ T cells before sequencing. Having been cultured for ten to eleven days, the cells underwent CD4+ T cell isolation. Negative nucleocapsid antibody tests before and after vaccination confirmed no previous SARS-CoV-2 infection. This clone was picked up one time. The antigen is undetermined. Profiled with immunoSEQ multiplex PCR; TCRdb holds only in-frame clones, not every one. The sample lists tens of thousands of clones; approximately 64% were seen once. The CDR3 has 18 amino acids. Germline V gives CDR1 MNHEY, CDR2 SVGEGT. Trimming left V 2 bases short and J 1 base short, with 18 bases between.

Sample: CD4+ T cells from PBMCs cultured with HCoV-NL63 spike peptides, taken before COVID-19 vaccination. The chain carries TRBV6-2 or TRBV6-3 and TRBJ1-5, with a weak D call TRBD1 (6 bases). The sequence was collected from a human donor who received a COVID-19 vaccine. The CDR3 DNA follows: TGTGCCAGCAGTTACCAGGGGCAGATAGTAGTCAGCAATCAGCCCCAGCATTTT. It specifies CASSYQGQIVVSNQPQHF.